These T cell receptor beta chains were read from a single sample in a study of shared clonotypes between healthy human individuals. TCRdb's copy holds only in-frame clones and misses some; the assay was immunoSEQ multiplex PCR. In the table there are over a million clones, roughly 97% of which are singletons. Sequenced: naive CD4+ T cells sorted from blood. The receptors were sampled from a man aged 25 to 40 in good health. CDR3s include the opening cysteine and the closing phenylalanine or tryptophan. The D gene is left open where the match is weak. Size is stated for part of the rows, as once, few or many counts, or as a class when the clone is expanded.

v_gene,abundance,d_gene,j_gene,CDR3nt,CDR3aa
TRBV5-6,-,-,TRBJ1-5,TGTGCCAGCAGCTTAAATATCGAGGGCAATCAGCCCCAGCATTTT,CASSLNIEGNQPQHF
TRBV7-2,once,TRBD1,TRBJ2-5,TGTGCCAGCAGCTTCCCCGGGACAGGGGAAGAGACCCAGTACTTC,CASSFPGTGEETQYF
TRBV28,-,-,TRBJ1-2,TGTGCCAGCAGTTTATTTTCTGGGGGACATGGCTACACCTTC,CASSLFSGGHGYTF
TRBV28,-,-,TRBJ2-1,TGTGCCAGCAGTTTGGTCGCGGGATACTCCTACAATGAGCAGTTCTTC,CASSLVAGYSYNEQFF
TRBV2,-,TRBD2,TRBJ2-7,TGTGCCAGCAGTGAAGGCAGGGACTACTACGAGCAGTACTTC,CASSEGRDYYEQYF
TRBV18,-,-,TRBJ2-5,TGTGCCAGCTCACCGTCGGATTTTCGAGAGACCCAGTACTTC,CASSPSDFRETQYF
TRBV27,few,TRBD1,TRBJ1-2,TGTGCCAGCAGTTTACAGGGGGCTGGCGGCTACACCTTC,CASSLQGAGGYTF
TRBV5-1,-,-,TRBJ1-1,TGCGCCAGCAGCTTGGCCCAAGCTTTCTTT,CASSLAQAFF
TRBV5-1,-,-,TRBJ2-2,TGCGCCAGCAGCCCCACAGGGTTTAGTGCGGCCACCGGGGAGCTGTTTTTT,CASSPTGFSAATGELFF
TRBV7-6,-,-,TRBJ1-4,TGTGCCAGCAGTCATCGAATTAATGAAAAACTGTTTTTT,CASSHRINEKLFF
TRBV11-2,-,-,TRBJ2-2,TGTGCCAGCAGCTCCCTAATTTTCACCGGGGAGCTGTTTTTT,CASSSLIFTGELFF
TRBV11-3,-,-,TRBJ2-7,TGTGCCAGCAGCCAAGCGAACCAGGGGGAGCAGTACTTC,CASSQANQGEQYF
TRBV18,-,TRBD1,TRBJ2-6,TGTGCCAGCTCACCGTTAGCAGGGGGAGACTCTGGGGCCAACGTCCTGACTTTC,CASSPLAGGDSGANVLTF
TRBV2,once,TRBD2,TRBJ2-5,TGTGCCAGAGAGGTAACTCTCTGCGAAGCGGGAGGGAGGGGGACCCAGTACTTC,CAREVTLCEAGGRGTQYF
TRBV28,-,-,TRBJ2-7,TGTGCCAGCAGTTCTCGTGGTGGCTTGGGGCAGTACTTC,CASSSRGGLGQYF
TRBV18,-,TRBD2,TRBJ2-1,TGTGCCAGCTCACCTTCGGGACTAGCGTACAATGAGCAGTTCTTC,CASSPSGLAYNEQFF
TRBV7-6,-,-,TRBJ2-3,TGTGCCAGCAGCTTAGCTGATTCTAGCATGGGCACAGATACGCAGTATTTT,CASSLADSSMGTDTQYF
TRBV5-1,-,-,TRBJ2-3,TGCGCCAGCAGCTGGGACCCAGGGCCAGATACGCAGTATTTT,CASSWDPGPDTQYF
TRBV4-3,-,-,TRBJ2-5,TGCGCCAGCAGCCAAGACATGTACAGCCAAGAGACCCAGTACTTC,CASSQDMYSQETQYF
TRBV18,-,TRBD1,TRBJ2-1,TGTGCCAGCTCACCAAGGGACAGAGACAATGAGCAGTTCTTC,CASSPRDRDNEQFF
TRBV15,-,-,TRBJ2-7,TGTGCCACCAGCAGAGATTTTTTGTCCGGTCGTGCCTACGAGCAGTACTTC,CATSRDFLSGRAYEQYF
TRBV20-1,-,-,TRBJ2-1,TGCAGTGCTAGGGCAGTTGAGCAGTTCTTC,CSARAVEQFF
TRBV9,-,-,TRBJ2-2,TGTGCCAGCAGCGTAGAGGTTCCCGGGGAGCTGTTTTTT,CASSVEVPGELFF
TRBV19,-,-,TRBJ2-2,TGTGCCAGTAGTATAGTAGGGGGAGGGGAGCTGTTTTTT,CASSIVGGGELFF
TRBV18,-,-,TRBJ2-7,TGTGCCAGCTCACAGGATCACACGACCTACGAGCAGTACTTC,CASSQDHTTYEQYF
TRBV10-2,-,TRBD1,TRBJ2-1,TGCGCCAGCAGTGAGGGGACAGGGAGCCTACTCCCCTCCTACAATGAGCAGTTCTTC,CASSEGTGSLLPSYNEQFF
TRBV28,once,-,TRBJ1-1,TGTGCCAGCAGTTTGCCTCCAGACAGGCTGTTCACTGAAGCTTTCTTT,CASSLPPDRLFTEAFF
TRBV5-1,-,TRBD2,TRBJ2-1,TGCGCCAGCAGCTTGGCAGCGGGGGACTACAATGAGCAGTTCTTC,CASSLAAGDYNEQFF
TRBV19,-,-,TRBJ2-7,TGTGCCAGTAGTACTCGGGCCCGTCCCTACGAGCAGTACTTC,CASSTRARPYEQYF
TRBV28,-,-,TRBJ2-2,TGTGCCAGCAAGGGCCAGGAGGTCACCGGGGAGCTGTTTTTT,CASKGQEVTGELFF
TRBV27,once,-,TRBJ1-4,TGTGCCAGCAGTTTAAAGGGGTATGGTGAAAAACTGTTTTTT,CASSLKGYGEKLFF
TRBV18,-,TRBD1,TRBJ2-7,TGTGCCAGCTCGGGGACAGGGAGGTTTTTTCCCTCCGAGCAGTACTTC,CASSGTGRFFPSEQYF
TRBV5-1,-,-,TRBJ2-7,TGCGCCAGCAGCCTGGGGGACGGCAACCCAGGGATACCCTACGAGCAGTACTTC,CASSLGDGNPGIPYEQYF
TRBV11-2,once,-,TRBJ2-3,TGTGCCAGCAGCTTAGGCACAGACAGGCCTCCGGGTACAGATACGCAGTATTTT,CASSLGTDRPPGTDTQYF
TRBV5-1,once,TRBD2,TRBJ2-7,TGCGCCAGCAGCTTGGTGGGAGGGGCCTACGAGCAGTACTTC,CASSLVGGAYEQYF
TRBV12-2,-,-,TRBJ2-7,TGTGCAAGTCGCTCCAAGCGGGAGGTTACCTACGAGCAGTACTTC,CASRSKREVTYEQYF
TRBV19,-,TRBD1,TRBJ1-5,TGTGCCAGTACCCGGGGACAGGGGTGGGAGCCCCAGCATTTT,CASTRGQGWEPQHF
TRBV11-2,-,-,TRBJ2-5,TGTGCCAGCGCGCGAATAAAGGGGCGGGAGACCCAGTACTTC,CASARIKGRETQYF
TRBV30,-,-,TRBJ1-4,TGTGCCTCTGGGGGACGGAGTGAAAAACTGTTTTTT,CASGGRSEKLFF
TRBV7-8,-,TRBD1,TRBJ1-2,TGTGCCAGCAGCTACAGGGGGCAGGGTGGCTACACCTTC,CASSYRGQGGYTF
TRBV5-1,once,-,TRBJ2-3,TGCGCCAGCAGCTTGGGGCCTACAGATACGCAGTATTTT,CASSLGPTDTQYF
TRBV19,-,TRBD1,TRBJ1-1,TGTGCCAGTAGTATAAACAGACAGGGGACTGAAGCTTTCTTT,CASSINRQGTEAFF
TRBV5-4,-,-,TRBJ2-7,TGTGCCAGCAGCTTGGCAGCCGGGACACTCACCTACGAGCAGTACTTC,CASSLAAGTLTYEQYF
TRBV7-9,-,-,TRBJ1-3,TGTGCCAGCAGCTTAGGAGTTTCTGGAAACACCATATATTTT,CASSLGVSGNTIYF
TRBV6-5,-,-,TRBJ2-5,TGTGCCAGCTACGGACCCCCGGAGACCCAGTACTTC,CASYGPPETQYF
TRBV2,once,-,TRBJ2-2,TGTGCCAGCAGTGAACTCACTGGCCGAACCGGGGAGCTGTTTTTT,CASSELTGRTGELFF
TRBV4-2,-,-,TRBJ2-6,TGTGCCAGCAGTCCCCTCGGGGGTGGGGCCAACGTCCTGACTTTC,CASSPLGGGANVLTF
TRBV4-2,-,-,TRBJ2-7,TGTGCCAGCAGCCAAGGGTCGGCGTTCTCCTACGAGCAGTACTTC,CASSQGSAFSYEQYF
TRBV5-5,-,-,TRBJ2-7,TGTGCCAGCAGCTTGGAGTCGACAGGTTATTACGAGCAGTACTTC,CASSLESTGYYEQYF
TRBV5-1,-,-,TRBJ1-3,TGCGCCAGCAGCTTGGCGGCCAGCGGCAGTGGAAACACCATATATTTT,CASSLAASGSGNTIYF
TRBV19,-,-,TRBJ2-1,TGTGCCAGTAGTCCGAGGGAGGGGGTGTACAATGAGCAGTTCTTC,CASSPREGVYNEQFF